The rows below give T cell receptor beta chains drawn from one sample of a study of T cell clonotyping in hematopoietic cell transplantation. TCRdb keeps only in-frame clones here, not all; method: immunoSEQ multiplex PCR. Here the sample spans some 9,300 clones, 51% being singletons. The sequenced sample was peripheral blood mononuclear cells, obtained 100 days after allogeneic stem cell transplant. These receptors were taken from a female patient in her forties or fifties who had an allogeneic stem cell transplant from an unrelated donor, so the T cells may come from the graft donor. Some clones in this sample may be carry-over from other donors' samples. The CDR3 runs from the conserved cysteine through the conserved F or W. D genes are given only for firm matches.

d_call	j_call	v_call	cdr3_aa
-	TRBJ2-6	TRBV7-2	CASSFRDSGANVLTF
-	TRBJ1-2	TRBV19	CASTPITGGTKNYGYTF
-	-	TRBV6-5	CASSVRGLTRYEQYF
-	TRBJ1-1	TRBV28	CASSLRQNTEAFF
TRBD2	TRBJ2-1	TRBV7-3	CASSLSASPGGEQFF
-	TRBJ1-1	TRBV30	CAWRWGGAYTEAFF
TRBD1	TRBJ2-7	TRBV11-1	CASSRQGRSYEQYF
-	TRBJ1-2	TRBV7-2	CASSLVSGYTF
-	TRBJ1-1	TRBV19	CASSIGVGTEAFF
-	TRBJ2-7	TRBV30	CAWSVQPGGAYEQYF
-	TRBJ1-2	TRBV7-8	CASSSSTLYGYTF